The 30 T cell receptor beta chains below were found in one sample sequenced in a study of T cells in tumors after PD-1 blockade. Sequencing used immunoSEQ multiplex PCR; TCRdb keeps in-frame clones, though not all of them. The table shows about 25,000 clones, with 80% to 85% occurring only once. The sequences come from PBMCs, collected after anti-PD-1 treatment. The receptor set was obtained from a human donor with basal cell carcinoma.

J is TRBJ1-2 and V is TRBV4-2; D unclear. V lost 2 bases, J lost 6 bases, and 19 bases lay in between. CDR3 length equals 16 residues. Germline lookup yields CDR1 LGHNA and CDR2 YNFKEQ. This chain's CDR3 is CASSQKDRDLGHGYTF. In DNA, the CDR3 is TGTGCCAGCAGCCAAAAAGACCGCGACTTGGGTCATGGCTACACCTTC.

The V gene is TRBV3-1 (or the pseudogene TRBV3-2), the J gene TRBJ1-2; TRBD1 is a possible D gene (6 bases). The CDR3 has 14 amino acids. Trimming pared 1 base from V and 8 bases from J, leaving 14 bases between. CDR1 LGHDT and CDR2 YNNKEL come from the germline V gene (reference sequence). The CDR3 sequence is CASSQGRTALGYTF. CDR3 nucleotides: TGTGCCAGCAGCCAAGGCCGGACAGCCCTAGGCTACACCTTC.

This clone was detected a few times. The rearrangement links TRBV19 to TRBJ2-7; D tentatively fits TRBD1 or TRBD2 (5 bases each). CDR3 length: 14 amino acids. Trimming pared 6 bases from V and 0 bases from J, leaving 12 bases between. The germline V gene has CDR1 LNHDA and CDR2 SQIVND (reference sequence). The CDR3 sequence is CASRGDPSSYEQYF. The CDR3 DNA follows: TGTGCCAGTAGGGGGGACCCGAGCTCCTACGAGCAGTACTTC. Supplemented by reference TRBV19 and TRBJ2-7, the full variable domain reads DGGITQSPKYLFRKEGQNVTLSCEQNLNHDAMYWYRQDPGQGLRLIYYSQIVNDFQKGDIAEGYSVSREKKESFPLTVTSAQKNPTAFYLCASRGDPSSYEQYFGPGTRLTVT.

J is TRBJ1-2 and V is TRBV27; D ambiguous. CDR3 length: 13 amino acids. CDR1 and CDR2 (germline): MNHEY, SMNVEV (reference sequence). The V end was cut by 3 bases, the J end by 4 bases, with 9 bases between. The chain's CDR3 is CASSFSQSYGYTF. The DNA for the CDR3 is TGTGCCAGCAGTTTCTCGCAGAGCTATGGCTACACCTTC.

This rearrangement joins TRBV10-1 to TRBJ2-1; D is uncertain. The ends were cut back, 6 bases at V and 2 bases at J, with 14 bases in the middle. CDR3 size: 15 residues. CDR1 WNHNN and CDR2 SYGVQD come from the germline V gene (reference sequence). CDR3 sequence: CASSPRWDTYNEQFF. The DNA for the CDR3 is TGCGCCAGCAGCCCTCGCTGGGATACCTACAATGAGCAGTTCTTC.

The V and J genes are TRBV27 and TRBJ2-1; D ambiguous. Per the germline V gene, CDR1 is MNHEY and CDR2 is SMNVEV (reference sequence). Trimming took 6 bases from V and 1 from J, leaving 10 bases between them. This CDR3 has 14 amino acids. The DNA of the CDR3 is TGTGCCAGCAGATATCAGAAATCCTACAATGAGCAGTTCTTC. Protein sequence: CASRYQKSYNEQFF.

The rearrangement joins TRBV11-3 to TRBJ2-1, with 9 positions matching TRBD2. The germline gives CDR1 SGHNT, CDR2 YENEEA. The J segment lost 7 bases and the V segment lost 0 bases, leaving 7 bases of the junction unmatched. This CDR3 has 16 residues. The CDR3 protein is CASSLDGRGGSNEQFF. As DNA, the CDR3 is TGTGCCAGCAGCTTAGATGGGCGGGGGGGCTCGAATGAGCAGTTCTTC.

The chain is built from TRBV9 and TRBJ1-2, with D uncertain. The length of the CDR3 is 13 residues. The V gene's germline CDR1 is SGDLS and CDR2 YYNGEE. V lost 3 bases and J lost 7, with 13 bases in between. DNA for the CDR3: TGTGCCAGCAGCGCGGACGGGCTCGGTGGCTACACCTTC. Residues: CASSADGLGGYTF.

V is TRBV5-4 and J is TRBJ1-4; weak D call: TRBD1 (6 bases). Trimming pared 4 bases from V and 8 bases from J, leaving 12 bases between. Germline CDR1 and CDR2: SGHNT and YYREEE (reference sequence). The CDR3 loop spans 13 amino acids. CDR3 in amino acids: CASSSPGVEKLFF. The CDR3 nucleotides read TGTGCCAGCAGCAGTCCAGGGGTGGAAAAACTGTTTTTT.

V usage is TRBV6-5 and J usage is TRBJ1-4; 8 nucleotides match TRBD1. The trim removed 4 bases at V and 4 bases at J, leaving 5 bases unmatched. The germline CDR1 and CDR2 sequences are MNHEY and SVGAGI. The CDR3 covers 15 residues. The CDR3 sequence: CASSFRTGFNEKLFF. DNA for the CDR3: TGTGCCAGCAGTTTTAGGACAGGGTTTAATGAAAAACTGTTTTTT.

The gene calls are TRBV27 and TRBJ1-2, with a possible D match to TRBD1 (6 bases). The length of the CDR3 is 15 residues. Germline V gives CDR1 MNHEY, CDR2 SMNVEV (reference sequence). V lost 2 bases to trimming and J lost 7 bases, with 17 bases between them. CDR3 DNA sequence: TGTGCCAGCAGTTTAGAAGGAGCCAGGGGAATTGGCTACACCTTC. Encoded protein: CASSLEGARGIGYTF.

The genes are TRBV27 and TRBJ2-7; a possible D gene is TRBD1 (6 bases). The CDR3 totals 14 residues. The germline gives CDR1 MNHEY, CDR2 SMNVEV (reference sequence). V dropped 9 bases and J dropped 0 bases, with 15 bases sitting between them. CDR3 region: CASQSTGSSYEQYF. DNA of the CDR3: TGTGCCAGTCAATCTACAGGGAGCTCCTACGAGCAGTACTTC.

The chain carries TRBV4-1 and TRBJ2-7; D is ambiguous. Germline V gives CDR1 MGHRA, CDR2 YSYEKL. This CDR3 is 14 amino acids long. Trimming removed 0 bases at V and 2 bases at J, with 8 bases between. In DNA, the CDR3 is TGCGCCAGCAGCCAAGACCCAGGAGCCTACGAGCAGTACTTC. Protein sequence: CASSQDPGAYEQYF.

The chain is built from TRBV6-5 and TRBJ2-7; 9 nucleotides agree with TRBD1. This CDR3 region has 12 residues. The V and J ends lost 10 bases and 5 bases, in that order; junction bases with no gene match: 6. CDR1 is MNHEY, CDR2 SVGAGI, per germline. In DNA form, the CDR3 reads TGTGCCACCGGGACAGGGTTCAACGAGCAGTACTTC. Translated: CATGTGFNEQYF.

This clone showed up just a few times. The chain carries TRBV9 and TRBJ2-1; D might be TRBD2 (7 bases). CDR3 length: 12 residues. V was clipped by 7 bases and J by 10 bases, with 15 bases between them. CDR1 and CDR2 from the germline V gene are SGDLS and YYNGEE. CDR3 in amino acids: CASGRGAVEQFF. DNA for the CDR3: TGTGCCAGCGGCCGGGGGGCCGTAGAGCAGTTCTTC.

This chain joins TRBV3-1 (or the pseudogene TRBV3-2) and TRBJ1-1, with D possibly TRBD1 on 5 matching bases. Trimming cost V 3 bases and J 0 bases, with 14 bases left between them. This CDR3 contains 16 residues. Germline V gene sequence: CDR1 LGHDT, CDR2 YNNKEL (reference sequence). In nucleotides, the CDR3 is TGTGCCAGCAGCCACTACCGACAGAGTTTGAACACTGAAGCTTTCTTT. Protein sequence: CASSHYRQSLNTEAFF.

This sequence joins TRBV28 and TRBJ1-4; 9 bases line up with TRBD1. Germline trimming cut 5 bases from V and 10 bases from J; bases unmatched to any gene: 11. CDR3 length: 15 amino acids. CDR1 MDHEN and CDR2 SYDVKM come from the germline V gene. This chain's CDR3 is CASSPTGTGFRKLFF. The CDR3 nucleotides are TGTGCCAGCAGTCCAACCGGGACAGGGTTCCGAAAACTGTTTTTT.

CDR3 sequence: CASSPTDGRRTGNTIYF. CDR3 nucleotide sequence: TGCGCCAGCAGCCCGACCGACGGGAGGAGGACTGGAAACACCATATATTTT. This chain connects TRBV4-1 to TRBJ1-3; no definite D call. The CDR3 loop spans 17 amino acids. Germline V CDR1 and CDR2: MGHRA, YSYEKL. Trimming took off 4 bases at V and 2 bases at J, with 18 bases between the two ends.

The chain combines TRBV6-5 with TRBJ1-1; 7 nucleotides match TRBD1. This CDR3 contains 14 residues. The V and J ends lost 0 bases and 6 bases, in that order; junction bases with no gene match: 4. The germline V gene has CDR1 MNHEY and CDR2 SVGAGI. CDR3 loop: CASSYSWGQSEAFF. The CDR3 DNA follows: TGTGCCAGCAGTTACTCGTGGGGACAGTCTGAAGCTTTCTTT.

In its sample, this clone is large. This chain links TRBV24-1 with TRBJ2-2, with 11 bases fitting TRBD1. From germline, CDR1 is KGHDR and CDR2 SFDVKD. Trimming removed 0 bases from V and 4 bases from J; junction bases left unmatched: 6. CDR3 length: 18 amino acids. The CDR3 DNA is TGTGCCACCAGTGATTTGCCCGGGACAGGGGGGTCCACCGGGGAGCTGTTTTTT. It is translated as CATSDLPGTGGSTGELFF.

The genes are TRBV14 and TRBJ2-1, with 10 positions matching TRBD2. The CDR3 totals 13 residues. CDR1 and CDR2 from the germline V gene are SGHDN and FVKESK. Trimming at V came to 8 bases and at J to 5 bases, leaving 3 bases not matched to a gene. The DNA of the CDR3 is TGTGCCAGCGAACTAGCGGGGCACAATGAGCAGTTCTTC. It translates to CASELAGHNEQFF.

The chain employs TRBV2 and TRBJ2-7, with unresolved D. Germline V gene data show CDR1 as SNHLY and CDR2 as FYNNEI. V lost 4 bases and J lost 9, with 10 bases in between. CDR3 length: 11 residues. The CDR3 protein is CASSVQAGQYF. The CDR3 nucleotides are TGTGCCAGCAGTGTACAAGCAGGGCAGTACTTC. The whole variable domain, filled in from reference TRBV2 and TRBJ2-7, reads EPEVTQTPSHQVTQMGQEVILRCVPISNHLYFYWYRQILGQKVEFLVSFYNNEISEKSEIFDDQFSVERPDGSNFTLKIRSTKLEDSAMYFCASSVQAGQYFGPGTRLTVT.

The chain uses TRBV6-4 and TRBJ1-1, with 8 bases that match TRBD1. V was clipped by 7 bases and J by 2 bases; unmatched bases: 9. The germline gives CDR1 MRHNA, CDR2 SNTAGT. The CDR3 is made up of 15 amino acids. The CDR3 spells CASTPNTGGNTEAFF. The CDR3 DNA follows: TGTGCCAGCACCCCAAACACAGGGGGTAACACTGAAGCTTTCTTT.

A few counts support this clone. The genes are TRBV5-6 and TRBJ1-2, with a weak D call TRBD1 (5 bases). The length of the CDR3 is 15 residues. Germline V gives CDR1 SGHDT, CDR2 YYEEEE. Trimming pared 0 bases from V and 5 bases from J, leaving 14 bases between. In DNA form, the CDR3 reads TGTGCCAGCAGCTTGGGCAACCGACAGCGATATGGCTACACCTTC. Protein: CASSLGNRQRYGYTF.

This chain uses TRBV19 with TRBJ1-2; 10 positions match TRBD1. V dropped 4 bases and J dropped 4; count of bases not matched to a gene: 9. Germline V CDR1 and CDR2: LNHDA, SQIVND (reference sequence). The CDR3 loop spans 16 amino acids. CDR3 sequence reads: CASSTSTGGYLYGYTF. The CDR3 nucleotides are TGTGCCAGTAGTACCTCGACAGGGGGCTACCTCTATGGCTACACCTTC.

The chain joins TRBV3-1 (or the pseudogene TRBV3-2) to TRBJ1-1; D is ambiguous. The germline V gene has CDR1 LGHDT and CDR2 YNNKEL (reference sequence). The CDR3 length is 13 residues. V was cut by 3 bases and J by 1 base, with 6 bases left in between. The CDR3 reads CASSHWGNTEAFF. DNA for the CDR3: TGTGCCAGCAGCCACTGGGGGAACACTGAAGCTTTCTTT.

This CDR3 is CAWRRRDRRSYEQYF. In nucleotides, the CDR3 is TGTGCCTGGCGTCGCCGGGACAGAAGAAGCTACGAGCAGTACTTC. This chain connects TRBV30 to TRBJ2-7, with 7 nucleotides matching TRBD1. The CDR3 runs 15 residues. J was trimmed by 3 bases and V by 5 bases; bases with no gene match: 13. Germline assignment: CDR1 GTSNPN and CDR2 SVGIG (reference sequence). Supplemented by reference TRBV30 and TRBJ2-7, the full variable domain reads SQTIHQWPATLVQPVGSPLSLECTVEGTSNPNLYWYRQAAGRGLQLLFYSVGIGQISSEVPQNLSASRPQDRQFILSSKKLLLSDSGFYLCAWRRRDRRSYEQYFGPGTRLTVT.

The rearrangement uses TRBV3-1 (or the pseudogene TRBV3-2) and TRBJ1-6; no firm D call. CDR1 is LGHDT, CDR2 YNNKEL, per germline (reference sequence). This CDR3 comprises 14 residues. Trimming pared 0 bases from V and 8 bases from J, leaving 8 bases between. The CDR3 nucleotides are TGTGCCAGCAGCCAAGAAACGGCCTATTCACCCCTCCACTTT. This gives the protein CASSQETAYSPLHF.

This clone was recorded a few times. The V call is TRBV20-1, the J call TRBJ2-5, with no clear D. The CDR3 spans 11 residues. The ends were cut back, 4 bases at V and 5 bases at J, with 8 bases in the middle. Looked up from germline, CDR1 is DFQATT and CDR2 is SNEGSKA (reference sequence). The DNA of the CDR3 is TGCAGTGCTACTCTGGGGGAGACCCAGTACTTC. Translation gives CSATLGETQYF.

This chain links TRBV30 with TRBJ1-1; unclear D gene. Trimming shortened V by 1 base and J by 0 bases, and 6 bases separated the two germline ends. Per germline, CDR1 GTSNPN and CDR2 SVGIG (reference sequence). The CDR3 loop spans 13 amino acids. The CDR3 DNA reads TGTGCCTGGAGTGGGGGTATGAACACTGAAGCTTTCTTT. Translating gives CAWSGGMNTEAFF.